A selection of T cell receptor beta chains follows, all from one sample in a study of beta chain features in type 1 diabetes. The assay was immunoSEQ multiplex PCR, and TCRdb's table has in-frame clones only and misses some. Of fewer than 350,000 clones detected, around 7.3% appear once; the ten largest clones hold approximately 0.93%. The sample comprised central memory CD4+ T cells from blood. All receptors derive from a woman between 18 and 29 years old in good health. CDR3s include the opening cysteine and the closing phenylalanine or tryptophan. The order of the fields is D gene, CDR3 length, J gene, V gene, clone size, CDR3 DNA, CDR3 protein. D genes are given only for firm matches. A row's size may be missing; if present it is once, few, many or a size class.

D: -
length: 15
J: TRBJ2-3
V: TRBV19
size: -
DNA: TGTGCCAGTAGTCCCGCGGACTCAAGCACAGATACGCAGTATTTT
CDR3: CASSPADSSTDTQYF

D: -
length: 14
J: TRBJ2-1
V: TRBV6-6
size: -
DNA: TGTGCCAGCAGTTACGGGCGGCAAAGGGATGAGCAGTTCTTC
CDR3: CASSYGRQRDEQFF

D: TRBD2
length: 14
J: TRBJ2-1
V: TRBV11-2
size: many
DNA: TGTGCCAGCAGCTTAGAGCTAGCGGTAAATGAGCAGTTCTTC
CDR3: CASSLELAVNEQFF

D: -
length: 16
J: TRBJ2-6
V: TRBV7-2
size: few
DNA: TGTGCCAGCAGCTTAGGCGGGTTTACTGGGGCCAACGTCCTGACTTTC
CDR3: CASSLGGFTGANVLTF

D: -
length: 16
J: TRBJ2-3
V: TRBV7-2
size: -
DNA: TGTGCCAGCAGCTTAGTTGAACCTGAGGGCGCAGATACGCAGTATTTT
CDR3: CASSLVEPEGADTQYF

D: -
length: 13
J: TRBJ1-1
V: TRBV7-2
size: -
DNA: TGTGCCAGCAGCTTTACGGTTTCCACTGAAGCTTTCTTT
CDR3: CASSFTVSTEAFF

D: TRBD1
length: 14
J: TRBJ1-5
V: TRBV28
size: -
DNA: TGTGCCAGCAGTACAGGGGGCGGCGGTCAGCCCCAGCATTTT
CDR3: CASSTGGGGQPQHF

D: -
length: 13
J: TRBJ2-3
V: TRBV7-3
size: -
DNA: TGTGCCAGCAGCTTACTTGGCACAGATACGCAGTATTTT
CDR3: CASSLLGTDTQYF

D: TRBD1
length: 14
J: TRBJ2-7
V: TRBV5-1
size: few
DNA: TGCGCCAGCAGCATCCTCCAGGGGGCCTACGAGCAGTACTTC
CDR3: CASSILQGAYEQYF

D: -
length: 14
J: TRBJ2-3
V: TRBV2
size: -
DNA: TGTGCCAGCAGTACCGGGACAAGCACAGATACGCAGTATTTT
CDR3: CASSTGTSTDTQYF

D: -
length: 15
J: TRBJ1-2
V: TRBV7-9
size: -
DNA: TGTGCCAGCAGCACTAACCCGAGATCAAACTATGGCTACACCTTC
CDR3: CASSTNPRSNYGYTF

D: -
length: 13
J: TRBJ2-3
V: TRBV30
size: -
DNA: TGTGCCTGGAGTCTAAACTGGGGGGATACGCAGTATTTT
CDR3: CAWSLNWGDTQYF

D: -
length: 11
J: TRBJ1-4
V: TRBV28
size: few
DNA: TGTGCCAGCAGTTTACGGGAAAAACTGTTTTTT
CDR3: CASSLREKLFF

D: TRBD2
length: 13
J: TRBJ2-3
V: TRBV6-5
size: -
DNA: TGTGCCAGCAGACCCAGCGGGAGCGATACGCAGTATTTT
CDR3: CASRPSGSDTQYF

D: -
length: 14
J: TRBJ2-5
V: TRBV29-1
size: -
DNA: TGCAGCGCTATTCCCCAGGCGGGAAAAGAGACCCAGTACTTC
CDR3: CSAIPQAGKETQYF

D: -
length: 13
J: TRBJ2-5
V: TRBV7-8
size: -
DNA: TGTGCCAGCAGCTTATCACTTCAAGAGACCCAGTACTTC
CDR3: CASSLSLQETQYF

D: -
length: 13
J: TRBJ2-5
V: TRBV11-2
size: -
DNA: TGTGCCAGCACCAGGGCGGTACAAGAGACCCAGTACTTC
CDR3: CASTRAVQETQYF

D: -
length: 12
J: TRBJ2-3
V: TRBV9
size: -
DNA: TGTGCCAGCAGCTCACCTTGGAATACGCAGTATTTT
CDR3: CASSSPWNTQYF